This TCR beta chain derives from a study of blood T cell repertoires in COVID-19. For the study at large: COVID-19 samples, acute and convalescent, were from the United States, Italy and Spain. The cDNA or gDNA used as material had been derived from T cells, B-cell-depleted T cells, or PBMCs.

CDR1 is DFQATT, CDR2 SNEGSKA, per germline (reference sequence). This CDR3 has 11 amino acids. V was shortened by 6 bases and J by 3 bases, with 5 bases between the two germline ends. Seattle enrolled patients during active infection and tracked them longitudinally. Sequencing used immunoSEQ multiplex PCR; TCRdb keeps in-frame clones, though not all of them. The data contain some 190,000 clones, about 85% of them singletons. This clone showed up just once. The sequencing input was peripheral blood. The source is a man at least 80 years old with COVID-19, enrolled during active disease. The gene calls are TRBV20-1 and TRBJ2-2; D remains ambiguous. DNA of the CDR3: TGCAGTGCCCAATACACCGGGGAGCTGTTTTTT. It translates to CSAQYTGELFF.